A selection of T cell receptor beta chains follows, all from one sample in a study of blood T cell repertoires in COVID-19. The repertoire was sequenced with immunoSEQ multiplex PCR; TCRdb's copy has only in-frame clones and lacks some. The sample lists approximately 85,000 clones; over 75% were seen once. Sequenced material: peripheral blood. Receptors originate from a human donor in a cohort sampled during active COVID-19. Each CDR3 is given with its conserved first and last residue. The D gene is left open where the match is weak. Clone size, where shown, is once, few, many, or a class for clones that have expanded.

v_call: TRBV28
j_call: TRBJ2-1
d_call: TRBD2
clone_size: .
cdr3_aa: CASSLWTSDGEQFF
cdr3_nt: TGTGCCAGCAGTTTGTGGACTAGCGACGGGGAGCAGTTCTTC

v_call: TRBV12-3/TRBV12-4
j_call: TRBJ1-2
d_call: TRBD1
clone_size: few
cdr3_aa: CASRTGGYGYTF
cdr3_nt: TGTGCCAGCAGAACAGGGGGGTATGGCTACACCTTC

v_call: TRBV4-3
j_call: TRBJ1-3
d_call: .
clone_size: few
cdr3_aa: CASSQAYKLIGNTIYF
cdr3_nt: TGCGCCAGCAGCCAAGCGTATAAACTTATCGGAAACACCATATATTTT

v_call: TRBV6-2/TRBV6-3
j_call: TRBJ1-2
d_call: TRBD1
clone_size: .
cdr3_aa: CASSLRQGAFGYTF
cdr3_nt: TGTGCCAGCAGCCTAAGACAGGGGGCCTTTGGCTACACCTTC

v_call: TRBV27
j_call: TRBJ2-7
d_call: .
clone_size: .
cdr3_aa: CASSLRTGSYEQYF
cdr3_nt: TGTGCCAGCAGTTTAAGGACGGGATCCTACGAGCAGTACTTC

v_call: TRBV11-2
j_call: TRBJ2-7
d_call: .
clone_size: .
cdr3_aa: CASSLGIGAGSYF
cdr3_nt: TGTGCCAGCAGCTTAGGTATTGGGGCAGGGTCGTACTTC

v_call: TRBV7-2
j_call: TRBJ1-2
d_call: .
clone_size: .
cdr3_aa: CASSPEPGAVYGYTF
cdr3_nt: TGTGCCAGCAGCCCAGAACCTGGGGCAGTCTATGGCTACACCTTC

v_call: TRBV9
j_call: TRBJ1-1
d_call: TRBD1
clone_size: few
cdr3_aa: CASSPRQGSDTEAFF
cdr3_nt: TGTGCCAGCAGCCCCCGACAGGGGAGCGACACTGAAGCTTTCTTT

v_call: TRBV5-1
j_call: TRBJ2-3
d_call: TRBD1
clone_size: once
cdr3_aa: CASSLTGDNTDTQYF
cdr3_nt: TGCGCCAGCAGCTTGACAGGGGATAACACAGATACGCAGTATTTT

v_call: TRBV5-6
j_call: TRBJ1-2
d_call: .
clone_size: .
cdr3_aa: CASNRVNYGYTF
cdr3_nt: TGTGCCAGCAACAGGGTGAACTATGGCTACACCTTC

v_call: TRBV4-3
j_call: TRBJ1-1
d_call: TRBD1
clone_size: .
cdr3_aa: CASSRTGLSEAFF
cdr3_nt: TGCGCCAGCAGCCGGACAGGGCTCTCTGAAGCTTTCTTT

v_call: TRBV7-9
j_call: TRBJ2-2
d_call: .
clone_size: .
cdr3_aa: CASSLELAGELFF
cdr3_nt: TGTGCCAGCAGCTTAGAGCTAGCCGGGGAGCTGTTTTTT

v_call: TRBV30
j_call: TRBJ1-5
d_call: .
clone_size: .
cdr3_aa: CAWNTHGRGQPQHF
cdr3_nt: TGTGCCTGGAACACACATGGCAGAGGCCAGCCCCAGCATTTT

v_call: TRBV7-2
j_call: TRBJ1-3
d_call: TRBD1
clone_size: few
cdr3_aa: CASSLGGPGTGTGNTIYF
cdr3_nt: TGTGCCAGCAGCTTAGGGGGTCCCGGGACAGGGACTGGAAACACCATATATTTT

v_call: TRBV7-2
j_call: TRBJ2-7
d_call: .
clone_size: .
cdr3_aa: CASSLGTGWVEQYF
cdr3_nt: TGTGCCAGCAGCTTAGGAACGGGGTGGGTCGAGCAGTACTTC

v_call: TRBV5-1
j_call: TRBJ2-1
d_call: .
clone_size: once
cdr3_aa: CASSSLLGGEQFF
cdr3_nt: TGCGCCAGCAGCTCATTACTGGGCGGGGAGCAGTTCTTC

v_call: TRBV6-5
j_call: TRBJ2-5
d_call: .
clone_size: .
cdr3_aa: CASSYSGGQETQYF
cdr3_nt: TGTGCCAGCAGTTACTCGGGAGGTCAAGAGACCCAGTACTTC

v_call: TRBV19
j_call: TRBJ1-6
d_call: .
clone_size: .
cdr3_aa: CASTPTGTYNSPLHF
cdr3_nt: TGTGCCAGTACTCCTACAGGGACCTATAATTCACCCCTCCACTTT

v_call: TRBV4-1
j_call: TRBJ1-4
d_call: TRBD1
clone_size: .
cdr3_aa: CASSHYPGQGIEKLFF
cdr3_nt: TGCGCCAGCAGCCATTACCCGGGACAGGGGATTGAAAAACTGTTTTTT

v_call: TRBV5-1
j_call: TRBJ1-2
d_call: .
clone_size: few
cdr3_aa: CASAPGGSYGYTF
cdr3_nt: TGCGCCAGCGCGCCGGGGGGCTCGTATGGCTACACCTTC

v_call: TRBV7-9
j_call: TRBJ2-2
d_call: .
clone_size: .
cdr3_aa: CAVTRGSGVGELFF
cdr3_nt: TGTGCCGTCACCCGAGGTAGCGGTGTCGGGGAGCTGTTTTTT

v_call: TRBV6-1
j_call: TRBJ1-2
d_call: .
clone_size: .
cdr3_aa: CASSEAGGLGYTF
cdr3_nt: TGTGCCAGCAGTGAAGCCGGAGGGCTTGGCTACACCTTC

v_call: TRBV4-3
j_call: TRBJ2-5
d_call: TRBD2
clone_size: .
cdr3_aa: CASSLHGGGMETQYF
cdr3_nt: TGCGCCAGCAGCCTCCACGGCGGGGGAATGGAGACCCAGTACTTC

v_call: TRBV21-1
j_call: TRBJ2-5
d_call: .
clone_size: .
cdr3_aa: CASSKIETSGGRVETQYF
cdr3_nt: TGTGCCAGCAGCAAAATTGAGACTAGCGGGGGGCGGGTTGAGACCCAGTACTTC

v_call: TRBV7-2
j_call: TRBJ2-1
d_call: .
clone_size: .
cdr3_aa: CASSLQGGDEQFF
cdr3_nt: TGTGCCAGCAGCTTACAGGGGGGCGATGAGCAGTTCTTC

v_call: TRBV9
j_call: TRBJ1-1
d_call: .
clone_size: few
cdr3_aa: CASSVWTEDYTEAFF
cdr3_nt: TGTGCCAGCAGCGTGTGGACGGAGGATTACACTGAAGCTTTCTTT

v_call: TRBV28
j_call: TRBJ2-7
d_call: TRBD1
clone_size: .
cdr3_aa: CASSTGQGSYEQYF
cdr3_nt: TGTGCCAGCAGCACAGGACAGGGCTCCTACGAGCAGTACTTC